This T cell receptor beta chain came from a study of CD8 T cells in Susac syndrome (dated by TCRdb to the late 2010s). Describing the broader study: The study used repertoire sequencing to test whether antigen drove CD8+ T cell activation and differentiation in Susac syndrome. The full study reports these points: The study acknowledged that relatively few individuals were included in the TCR sequencing and HLA analysis.

Inclusive of the bounding cysteine and phenylalanine, the CDR3 is 14 residues long. Of all the DNA, just the CDR3 is kept, 42 bases in frame from base 1. V loses 6 bases at its end and J loses 4 bases; junction bases beyond the gene matches: 9. Reading the germline V gene gives CDR1 SQVTM and CDR2 ANQGSEA. Points on this clonotype: The target of this receptor is not known. No per-base quality is available; no much larger clone lies one base away.

RNA was extracted using the RNeasy kit, and roughly 0.5 to 1 ug of the RNA was reverse transcribed with random hexamers. TCR beta CDR3 regions were amplified with the immunoSEQ multiplex PCR assay covering 54 Vbeta and 13 Jbeta segments. To correct PCR amplification bias, a synthetic template baseline was used for both primer optimization and computational correction. As for the authors' bioinformatics: Reads were annotated to V, D and J genes per IMGT and analyzed with immunoSEQ Analyzer, keeping only productive sequences. To calculate clonality, Shannon entropy was normalized by log2 of the number of productive unique sequences and then subtracted from one. Public and private clones were assessed among the 100 most prevalent clones of each patient and control. Susac-specific clones were defined as absent from healthy and MS cohorts, 1052 published viral clones and other ImmuneACCESS disease sequences. TCRdb reran the public reads through fastp at Q25 and MiXCR, keeping productive beta chains. One record per CDR3 amino acid sequence lists the most common genes and DNA. The V and J calls reflect TCRdb's pipeline rather than the authors' work. The table for this sample lists about 250,000 distinct CDR3 sequences; around 93% of them were counted only once. The leading ten clones occupy roughly 0.072% of the sample.

High-throughput TCR beta sequencing profiled peripheral blood CD8+ and CD4+ T cells from healthy donors, Susac syndrome patients and multiple sclerosis patients. The multiple sclerosis controls were treatment-naive patients who had stable or active relapsing-remitting disease and met the revised McDonald criteria. Bulk CD8+ and CD4+ T cells were purified by magnetic negative isolation, while CD8+ TEMRA cells were enriched using FACS. Blood was drawn into EDTA tubes, processed within 24 hours, and PBMCs were isolated by density gradient centrifugation. PBMCs intended for TCR sequencing were frozen in liquid nitrogen and were later thawed in a 37 degrees C water bath. The sorted or isolated CD4+, CD8+ and CD8+ TEMRA cells had a purity of 90% or higher.

This receptor was taken from a human donor with multiple sclerosis. Specimen: CD4+ T cells from PBMCs. The chain couples TRBV29-1 to TRBJ1-1; 9 nucleotides in the junction match TRBD1. The CDR3 in this case is CSVQITGGVTEAFF. The DNA reads TGCAGCGTCCAAATAACAGGGGGCGTCACTGAAGCTTTCTTT.